These 2 T cell receptor beta chains originate from one sample sequenced in a study of beta chain features in type 1 diabetes. General observations from the study: Within each of all four CD4+ subsets, Type 1 diabetes patients had TCRB CDR3s that were moderately but significantly shorter.

Expressed TCRB transcripts got sequenced, as all isolated RNA was reverse transcribed. TCRdb keeps only in-frame clones here, not all; method: immunoSEQ multiplex PCR. Among approximately 600,000 clones, roughly 12% were seen once, and the ten largest hold around 0.12%. These receptors' targets are unknown. Material: naive CD4+ T cells from blood. Source of these receptors: a young man with type 1 diabetes.

This clone was counted a few times. The chain combines TRBV19 with TRBJ2-6; 8 bases align to TRBD1. V dropped 7 bases and J dropped 2; count of bases not matched to a gene: 4. CDR3 size: 15 residues. Germline lookup yields CDR1 LNHDA and CDR2 SQIVND (reference sequence). The CDR3, as DNA: TGTGCCAGTACCCAGGACAGGGCTGGGGCCAACGTCCTGACTTTC. Protein product: CASTQDRAGANVLTF.

The rearrangement uses TRBV11-1 and TRBJ2-5; D call uncertain. Deletions cut 5 bases from V and 1 base from J, with 8 bases between. The CDR3 totals 13 residues. The germline V gene has CDR1 SGHAT and CDR2 FQDESV (reference sequence). The CDR3 here is CASSVGPQETQYF. Written as DNA, the CDR3 is TGTGCCAGCAGCGTTGGGCCCCAAGAGACCCAGTACTTC.